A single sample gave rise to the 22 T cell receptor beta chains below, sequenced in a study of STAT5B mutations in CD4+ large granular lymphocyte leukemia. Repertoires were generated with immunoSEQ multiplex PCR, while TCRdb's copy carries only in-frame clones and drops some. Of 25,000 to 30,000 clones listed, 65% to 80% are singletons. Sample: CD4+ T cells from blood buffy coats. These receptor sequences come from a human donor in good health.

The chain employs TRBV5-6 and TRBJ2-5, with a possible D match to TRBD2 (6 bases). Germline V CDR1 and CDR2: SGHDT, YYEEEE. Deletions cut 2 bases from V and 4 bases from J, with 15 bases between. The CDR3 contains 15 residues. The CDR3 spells CASSLRRMGGETQYF. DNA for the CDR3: TGTGCCAGCAGCTTACGGAGGATGGGGGGAGAGACCCAGTACTTC.

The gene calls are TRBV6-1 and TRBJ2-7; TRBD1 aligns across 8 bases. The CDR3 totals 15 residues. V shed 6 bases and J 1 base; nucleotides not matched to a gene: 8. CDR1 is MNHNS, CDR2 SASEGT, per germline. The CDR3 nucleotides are TGTGCCAGCAGAAGGGGGACAGGTCGGTCCTACGAGCAGTACTTC. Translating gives CASRRGTGRSYEQYF.

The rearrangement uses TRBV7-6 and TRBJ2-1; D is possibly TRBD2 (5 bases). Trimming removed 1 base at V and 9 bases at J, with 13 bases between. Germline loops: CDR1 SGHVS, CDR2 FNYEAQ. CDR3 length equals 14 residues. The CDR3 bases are TGTGCCAGCAGCTTAGGGACGGGATTGGGTGAGCAGTTCTTC. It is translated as CASSLGTGLGEQFF. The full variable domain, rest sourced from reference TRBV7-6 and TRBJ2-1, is GAGVSQSPRYKVTKRGQDVALRCDPISGHVSLYWYRQALGQGPEFLTYFNYEAQQDKSGLPNDRFSAERPEGSISTLTIQRTEQRDSAMYRCASSLGTGLGEQFFGPGTRLTVL.

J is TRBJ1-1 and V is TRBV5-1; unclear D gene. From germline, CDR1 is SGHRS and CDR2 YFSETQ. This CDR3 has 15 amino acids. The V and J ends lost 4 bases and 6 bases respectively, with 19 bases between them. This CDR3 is CASSAGPSPGAEAFF. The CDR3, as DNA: TGCGCCAGCAGCGCGGGTCCATCCCCTGGGGCTGAAGCTTTCTTT.

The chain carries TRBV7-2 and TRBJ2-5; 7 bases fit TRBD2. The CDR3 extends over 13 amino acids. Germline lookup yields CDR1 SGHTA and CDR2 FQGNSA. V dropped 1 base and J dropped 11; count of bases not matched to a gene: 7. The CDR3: CASSLEARREQYF. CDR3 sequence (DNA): TGTGCCAGCAGCTTAGAGGCTAGGCGGGAGCAGTACTTC. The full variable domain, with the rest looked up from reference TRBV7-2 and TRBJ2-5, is GAGVSQSPSNKVTEKGKDVELRCDPISGHTALYWYRQSLGQGLEFLIYFQGNSAPDKSGLPSDRFSAERTGGSVSTLTIQRTQQEDSAVYLCASSLEARREQYFGPGTRLLVL.

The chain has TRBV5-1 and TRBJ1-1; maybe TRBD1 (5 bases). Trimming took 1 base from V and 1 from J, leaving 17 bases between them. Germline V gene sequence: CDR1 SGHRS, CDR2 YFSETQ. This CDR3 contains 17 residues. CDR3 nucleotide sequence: TGCGCCAGCAGCTTGCGACGCCAGGGTTCGAAGAACACTGAAGCTTTCTTT. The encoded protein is CASSLRRQGSKNTEAFF.

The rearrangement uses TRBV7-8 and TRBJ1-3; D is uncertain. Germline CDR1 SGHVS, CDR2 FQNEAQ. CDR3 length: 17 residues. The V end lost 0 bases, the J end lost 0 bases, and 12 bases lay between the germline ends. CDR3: CASSLALPGGSGNTIYF. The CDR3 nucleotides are TGTGCCAGCAGCTTAGCGCTCCCGGGAGGCTCTGGAAACACCATATATTTT.

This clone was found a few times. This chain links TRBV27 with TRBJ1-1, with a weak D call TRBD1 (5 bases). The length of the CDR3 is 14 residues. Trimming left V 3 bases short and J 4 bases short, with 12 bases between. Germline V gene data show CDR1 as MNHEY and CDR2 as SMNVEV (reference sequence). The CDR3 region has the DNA TGTGCCAGCAGTTTGGCCAGGGCCGGCACTGAAGCTTTCTTT. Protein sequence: CASSLARAGTEAFF.

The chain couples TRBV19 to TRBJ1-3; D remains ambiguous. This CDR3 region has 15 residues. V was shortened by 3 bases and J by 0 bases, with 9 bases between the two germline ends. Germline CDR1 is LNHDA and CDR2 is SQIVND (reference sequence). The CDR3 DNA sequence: TGTGCCAGTAGTATGGACCTTTTCTCTGGAAACACCATATATTTT. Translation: CASSMDLFSGNTIYF.

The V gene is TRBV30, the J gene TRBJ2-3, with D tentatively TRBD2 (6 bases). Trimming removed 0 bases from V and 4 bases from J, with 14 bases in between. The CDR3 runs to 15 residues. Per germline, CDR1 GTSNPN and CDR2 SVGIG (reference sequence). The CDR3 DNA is TGTGCCTGGAGTGTACTATCGGGAGCGTCAGATACGCAGTATTTT. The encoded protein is CAWSVLSGASDTQYF. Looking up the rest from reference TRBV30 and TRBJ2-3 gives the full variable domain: SQTIHQWPATLVQPVGSPLSLECTVEGTSNPNLYWYRQAAGRGLQLLFYSVGIGQISSEVPQNLSASRPQDRQFILSSKKLLLSDSGFYLCAWSVLSGASDTQYFGPGTRLTVL.

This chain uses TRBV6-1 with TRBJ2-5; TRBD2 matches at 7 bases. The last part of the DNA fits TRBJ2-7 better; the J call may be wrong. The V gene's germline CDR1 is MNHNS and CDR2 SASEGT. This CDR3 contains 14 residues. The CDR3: CASRSREVTYEQYF. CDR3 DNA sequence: TGTGCCAGCAGGTCCCGGGAGGTGACCTACGAGCAGTACTTC.

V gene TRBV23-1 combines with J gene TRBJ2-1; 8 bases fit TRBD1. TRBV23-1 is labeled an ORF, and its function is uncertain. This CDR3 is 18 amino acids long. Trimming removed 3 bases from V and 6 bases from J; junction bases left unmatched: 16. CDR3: CASSHLGQGRLVGNEQFF. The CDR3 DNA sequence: TGCGCCAGCAGTCACCTCGGACAGGGAAGGTTAGTGGGCAATGAGCAGTTCTTC.

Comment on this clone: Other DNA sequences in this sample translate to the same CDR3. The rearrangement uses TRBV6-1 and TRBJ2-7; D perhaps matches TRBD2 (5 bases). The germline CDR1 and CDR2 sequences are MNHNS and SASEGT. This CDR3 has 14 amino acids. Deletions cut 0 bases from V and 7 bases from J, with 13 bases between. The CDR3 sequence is CASSEASRTGEQYV. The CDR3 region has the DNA TGTGCCAGCAGTGAAGCAAGCAGGACTGGGGAGCAGTACGTC.

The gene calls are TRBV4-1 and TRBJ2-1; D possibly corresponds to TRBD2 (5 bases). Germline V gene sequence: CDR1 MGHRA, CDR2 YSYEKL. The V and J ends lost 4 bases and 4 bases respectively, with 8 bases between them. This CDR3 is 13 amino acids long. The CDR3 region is CASSRRGYNEQFF. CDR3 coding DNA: TGCGCCAGCAGCCGCCGGGGATACAATGAGCAGTTCTTC.

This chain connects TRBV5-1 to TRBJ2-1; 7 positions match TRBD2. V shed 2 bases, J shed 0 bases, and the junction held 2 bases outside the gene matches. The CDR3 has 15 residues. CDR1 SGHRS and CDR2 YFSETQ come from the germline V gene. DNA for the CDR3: TGCGCCAGCAGCTTAGCGGGGAGCTCCTACAATGAGCAGTTCTTC. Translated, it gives CASSLAGSSYNEQFF.

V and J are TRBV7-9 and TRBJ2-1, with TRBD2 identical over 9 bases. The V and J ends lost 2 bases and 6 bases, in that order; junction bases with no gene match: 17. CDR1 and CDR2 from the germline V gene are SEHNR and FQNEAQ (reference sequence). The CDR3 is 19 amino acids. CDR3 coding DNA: TGTGCCAGCAGCTTAATCCCCCTTAAGACTAGCGGAAGTGTCAATGAGCAGTTCTTC. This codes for CASSLIPLKTSGSVNEQFF.

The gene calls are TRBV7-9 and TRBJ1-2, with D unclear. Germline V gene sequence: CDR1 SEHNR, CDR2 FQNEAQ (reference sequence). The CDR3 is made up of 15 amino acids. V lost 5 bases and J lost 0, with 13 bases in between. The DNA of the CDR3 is TGTGCCAGCAGCCCGACGGCCAGTGCTAACTATGGCTACACCTTC. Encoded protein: CASSPTASANYGYTF.

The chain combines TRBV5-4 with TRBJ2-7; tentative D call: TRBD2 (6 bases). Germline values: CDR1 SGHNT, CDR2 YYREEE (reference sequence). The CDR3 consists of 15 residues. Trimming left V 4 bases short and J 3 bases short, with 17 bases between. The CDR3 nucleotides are TGTGCCAGCAGCGACCGGGACTGGCCCTTCTACGAGCAGTACTTC. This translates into CASSDRDWPFYEQYF.

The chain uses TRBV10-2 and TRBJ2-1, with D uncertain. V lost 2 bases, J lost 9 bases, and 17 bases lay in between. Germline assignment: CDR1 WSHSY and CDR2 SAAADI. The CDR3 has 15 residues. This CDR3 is CASSENEVGTSEQFF. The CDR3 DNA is TGCGCCAGCAGTGAGAATGAGGTGGGAACAAGTGAGCAGTTCTTC.

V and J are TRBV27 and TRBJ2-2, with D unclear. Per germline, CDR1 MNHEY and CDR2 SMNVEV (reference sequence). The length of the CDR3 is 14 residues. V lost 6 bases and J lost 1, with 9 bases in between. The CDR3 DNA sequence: TGTGCCAGCAGAGTGGGTCGGAACACCGGGGAGCTGTTTTTT. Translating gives CASRVGRNTGELFF.

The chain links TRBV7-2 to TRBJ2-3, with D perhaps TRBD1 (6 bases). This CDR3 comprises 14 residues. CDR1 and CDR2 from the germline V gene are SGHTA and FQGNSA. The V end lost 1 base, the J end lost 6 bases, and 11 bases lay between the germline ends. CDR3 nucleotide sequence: TGTGCCAGCAGCTTAGGGGGCCAGGGGGATACGCAGTATTTT. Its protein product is CASSLGGQGDTQYF.

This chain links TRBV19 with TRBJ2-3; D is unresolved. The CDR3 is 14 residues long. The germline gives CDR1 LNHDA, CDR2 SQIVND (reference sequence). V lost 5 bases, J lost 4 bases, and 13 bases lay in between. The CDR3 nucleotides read TGTGCCAGTAGTTTCCCGTACGACCCAGATACGCAGTATTTT. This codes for CASSFPYDPDTQYF.